The clone carrying this TCR beta chain was counted a few times. What it binds is unknown. What was sequenced were expressed TCRB transcripts, since all of the isolated RNA had been reverse transcribed. The average read count of naive, central memory and regulatory T cell samples was approximately 4 million. The repertoire was sequenced with immunoSEQ multiplex PCR; TCRdb's copy has only in-frame clones and lacks some. The sample carries just over 600,000 clones, 15% to 18% recorded once. Germline loops: CDR1 ENHRY, CDR2 SYGVKD. V gave up 0 bases and J gave up 4 bases, with 9 bases separating them. The CDR3 has 14 residues. The sample is drawn from a study of beta chain features in type 1 diabetes. Findings and limits, study-wide: Moderate but significant shortening of TCRB CDR3s was recorded in all four CD4+ subsets from Type 1 diabetes patients. Patients and controls would share equally any PCR tilt toward shorter templates.

This receptor was taken from a man between 18 and 35 years old in good health. The specimen sequenced was naive CD4+ T cells from blood. This sequence joins TRBV10-3 and TRBJ1-2; tentatively, D is TRBD1 (6 bases). CDR3 residues: CAISESQGSYGYTF. In DNA form, the CDR3 reads TGTGCCATCAGTGAGTCACAGGGTTCCTATGGCTACACCTTC.